The entry below gives a single TCR beta chain sequence along with its context. Assay: immunoSEQ multiplex PCR; the TCRdb copy retains only in-frame clones and omits some. Of 300,000 or so clones in the sample, around 87% are singletons; the top ten hold approximately 7.8%. These data are taken from a study of blood T cell repertoires in COVID-19. On the study more broadly: Nucleic acid was either cDNA or gDNA, and it came from T cells, B-cell-depleted T cells, or PBMCs.

With 2 bases removed from V and 7 bases from J, the gap between germline ends came to 14 bases. This CDR3 is built from 15 residues. Germline values: CDR1 SGHTA, CDR2 FQGNSA. The sample taken for sequencing was peripheral blood. V and J are TRBV7-2 and TRBJ2-2; perhaps TRBD2 as D (6 bases). The clonotype was recovered from a woman aged 45 to 65 who had recovered from COVID-19. The CDR3 DNA sequence: TGTGCCAGCAGCTTAAATCCAGGGAGGAACGGGGAGCTGTTTTTT. Its translation: CASSLNPGRNGELFF.